The 22 T cell receptor beta chains presented below share a single source sample, sequenced in a study of T cells in Graves' hyperthyroidism and ophthalmopathy. From RNA transcripts, TCR beta CDR3 regions were amplified. An initial round of RT-PCR targeting the TCR CDR3 relied on the HTBI primer set. From the multiplex PCR reads, TCRdb called clonotypes with MiXCR, one entry per CDR3 protein. The repertoire includes 750,000 to 950,000 distinct CDR3 sequences, more than 30% of them detected once, and about 9% sits in the top ten. The source material was blood. These TCRs come from a man aged 18 to 35 with Graves' hyperthyroidism.

For this clonotype: A read error is possible here, since a much larger clone lies one base away. The V and J genes are TRBV10-3 and TRBJ1-4; maybe TRBD1 (6 bases). The CDR3 length is 15 residues. V was cut by 6 bases and J by 4 bases, with 15 bases left in between. Germline CDR1 and CDR2: ENHRY and SYGVKD. The CDR3 nucleotides read TGTGCCATCAGCGGAACCGGGACATTTAATGAAAAACTGTTTTTT. It translates to CAISGTGTFNEKLFF.

This clonotype was detected many times. The chain carries TRBV2 and TRBJ2-6, with 7 bases matching TRBD1. V dropped 6 bases and J dropped 1; count of bases not matched to a gene: 3. The CDR3 is 15 residues long. Germline CDR1 is SNHLY and CDR2 is FYNNEI. CDR3 sequence: CASSEQGSGANVLTF. The CDR3 DNA is TGTGCCAGCAGCGAACAGGGGTCTGGGGCCAACGTCCTGACTTTC.

This clonotype was counted between two and nine times. This chain uses TRBV12-3 or TRBV12-4 with TRBJ1-2, with unresolved D. V shed 2 bases and J shed 7 bases, with 14 bases lying between them. The CDR3 has 14 amino acids. This chain's CDR3 is CASSLNRGRSGYTF. As DNA, the CDR3 is TGTGCCAGCAGTTTAAACAGAGGAAGGAGTGGCTACACCTTC.

The table lists this clonotype with many counts. The chain combines TRBV7-9 with TRBJ2-6, with D hard to call. Trimming shortened V by 5 bases and J by 2 bases, and 13 bases separated the two germline ends. Germline V gives CDR1 SEHNR, CDR2 FQNEAQ (reference sequence). CDR3 size: 16 residues. The CDR3 DNA is TGTGCCAGCAGCCAAAGGAAGGGCCCTGGGGCCAACGTCCTGACTTTC. Its translation is CASSQRKGPGANVLTF.

In the case of this clonotype: Given a much more abundant clone one base away, this may be a read error. V gene TRBV20-1 combines with J gene TRBJ1-6; D not certain. The germline V gene encodes CDR1 DFQATT and CDR2 SNEGSKA (reference sequence). This CDR3 region has 12 residues. CDR3 amino acids: CGASAPNSPLHF. The CDR3 DNA reads TGCGGTGCTAGTGCCCCAAATTCACCCCTCCACTTT.

The chain is built from TRBV25-1 and TRBJ1-6; tentatively, D is TRBD1 (6 bases). Germline V gene lookup returns CDR1 MGHDK and CDR2 SYGVNS. The CDR3 sequence is 14 residues long. Between the trimmed V and J ends, which lost 1 base and 7 bases, there was a span of 8 bases. CDR3 bases: TGTGCCAGCAGTGAATTAGGGGGAAATTCACCCCTCCACTTT. Residues: CASSELGGNSPLHF. The variable domain in full, with the rest retrieved from reference TRBV25-1 and TRBJ1-6, is EADIYQTPRYLVIGTGKKITLECSQTMGHDKMYWYQQDPGMELHLIHYSYGVNSTEKGDLSSESTVSRIRTEHFPLTLESARPSHTSQYLCASSELGGNSPLHFGNGTRLTVT.

This clonotype has a handful of counts. The V call is TRBV19, the J call TRBJ2-7, with D perhaps TRBD1 (6 bases). CDR1 and CDR2 (germline): LNHDA, SQIVND (reference sequence). The CDR3 length is 15 residues. V lost 5 bases and J 2 bases, leaving 16 bases between the germline ends. The CDR3 DNA follows: TGTGCCAGTAGTCGACGGGACCAGGGGACCTACGAGCAGTACTTC. This gives the protein CASSRRDQGTYEQYF.

This chain joins TRBV11-2 and TRBJ2-7; D remains unclear. CDR1 and CDR2 from the germline V gene are SGHAT and FQNNGV. The germline V and J ends were trimmed by 4 bases and 0 bases, with 19 bases remaining between them. The CDR3 runs 17 residues. The CDR3 loop reads CASSSSLDSISSYEQYF. DNA of the CDR3: TGTGCCAGCAGCTCAAGCCTTGACTCGATAAGCTCCTACGAGCAGTACTTC.

The J gene is TRBJ1-5, the V gene TRBV7-9, with D maybe TRBD1 (6 bases). This CDR3 has 16 amino acids. CDR1 is SEHNR, CDR2 FQNEAQ, per germline (reference sequence). Trimming left V 5 bases short and J 0 bases short, with 14 bases between. The DNA for the CDR3 is TGTGCCAGCAGCCAGGACAGCTATTATAGCAATCAGCCCCAGCATTTT. It translates to CASSQDSYYSNQPQHF.

This clonotype has a single count. The V gene is TRBV29-1, the J gene TRBJ1-2, with a possible D match to TRBD1 (5 bases). Looked up from germline, CDR1 is SQVTM and CDR2 is ANQGSEA. There are 9 residues in the CDR3. V dropped 0 bases and J dropped 13 bases, with 6 bases sitting between them. The CDR3 DNA is TGCAGCGTTGAAGATGGGGCCACCTTC. Its translation: CSVEDGATF.

Ten or more counts support this clonotype. J is TRBJ2-5 and V is TRBV11-2; TRBD2 is a possible D gene (6 bases). The V and J ends lost 4 bases and 1 base respectively, with 13 bases between them. The CDR3 sequence is 15 residues long. Per germline, CDR1 SGHAT and CDR2 FQNNGV. CDR3 DNA: TGTGCCAGCAGCTACGCCCGGGGGAGCCAAGAGACCCAGTACTTC. Protein product: CASSYARGSQETQYF.

Concerning this clonotype: A much bigger clone sits one base away, suggesting this may be a read error. V usage is TRBV9 and J usage is TRBJ1-1, with 7 bases identical to TRBD1. The V gene's germline CDR1 is SGDLS and CDR2 YYNGEE. Germline trimming cut 4 bases from V and 4 bases from J; bases unmatched to any gene: 10. CDR3 length: 15 residues. This CDR3 reads CASSLAQGVSTEAFF. The DNA of the CDR3 is TGTGCCAGCAGCTTAGCTCAGGGGGTGAGCACTGAAGCTTTCTTT.

This clonotype occurred many times. The gene calls are TRBV29-1 and TRBJ2-7; unclear D gene. Germline V gene sequence: CDR1 SQVTM, CDR2 ANQGSEA. Trimming took off 4 bases at V and 2 bases at J, with 9 bases between the two ends. The CDR3 is 12 amino acids. CDR3 loop: CSVAESTYEQYF. CDR3 coding DNA: TGCAGCGTTGCCGAGAGCACCTACGAGCAGTACTTC.

CDR3 bases: TGTGCCAGCAGCGTAGCTCCGGGGGGCGAGCAGTACTTC. Encoded protein: CASSVAPGGEQYF. The J gene is TRBJ2-7, the V gene TRBV9, with 7 nucleotides matching TRBD2. CDR3 length: 13 amino acids. The germline CDR1 and CDR2 sequences are SGDLS and YYNGEE. Trimming took 0 bases from V and 6 from J; bases not matched to a gene: 3.

This clonotype occurred a few times. The V and J genes are TRBV11-2 and TRBJ1-1; TRBD1 matches at 10 bases. CDR3 length equals 19 residues. Germline lookup yields CDR1 SGHAT and CDR2 FQNNGV. After removal of 5 bases from V and 0 bases from J, the junction contained 15 bases not matched to a gene. CDR3 amino acids: CASSQARTGGSGVNTEAFF. The CDR3 DNA sequence: TGTGCCAGCAGCCAAGCGCGGACAGGGGGATCGGGGGTGAACACTGAAGCTTTCTTT.

About this clonotype itself: The junction departs from germline at one end; a sequencing error may be responsible. This sequence joins TRBV19 and TRBJ2-7; D remains unclear. This CDR3 region has 14 residues. The germline V gene encodes CDR1 LNHDA and CDR2 SQIVND (reference sequence). CDR3 sequence reads: CASSIGLLSYGQYF. In DNA form, the CDR3 reads TGTGCCAGTAGTATAGGACTTCTCTCCTACGGGCAGTACTTC.

The CDR3 bases are TGTGCCAGCAGCATCAGAGGGTGGCACGAGCAGTACTTC. The encoded protein is CASSIRGWHEQYF. The gene calls are TRBV12-3 or TRBV12-4 and TRBJ2-7; a possible D gene is TRBD2 (5 bases). The germline V and J ends were trimmed by 6 bases and 5 bases, with 14 bases remaining between them. The CDR3 spans 13 residues.

This clonotype was counted a few times. The V call is TRBV2, the J call TRBJ2-6, with 7 bases aligning to TRBD1. CDR3 length equals 17 residues. Germline CDR1 and CDR2: SNHLY and FYNNEI. J gave up 1 base and V 6 bases, and 9 bases lay outside the gene matches. The CDR3 here is CASRSTGMASGANVLTF. The CDR3 bases are TGTGCCAGCAGATCGACAGGGATGGCTTCTGGGGCCAACGTCCTGACTTTC.

To note about this clonotype: Relative to the germline gene, one junction end is altered; a read error may explain this. The rearrangement uses TRBV5-1 and TRBJ2-2; 8 bases are shared with TRBD2. This CDR3 comprises 14 residues. The germline V gene encodes CDR1 SGHRS and CDR2 YFSETQ. The CDR3 protein is CVSRRGDDTGELFF. CDR3 DNA sequence: TGCGTCAGCAGGCGGGGGGACGACACCGGGGAGCTGTTTTTT.

In this sample, this clonotype turned up many times. The V gene is TRBV6-5, the J gene TRBJ2-6; a possible D gene is TRBD2 (5 bases). CDR3 size: 16 residues. V shed 8 bases and J shed 1 base, with 15 bases lying between them. CDR1 and CDR2 (germline): MNHEY, SVGAGI. CDR3 in amino acids: CASLPGGVSGANVLTF. CDR3 in DNA: TGTGCCAGCCTCCCTGGAGGAGTTTCTGGGGCCAACGTCCTGACTTTC.

Only a few counts were recorded for this clonotype. A much larger clonotype is one base distant, so this may be a read error. V is TRBV24-1 and J is TRBJ2-2; no reliable D call. The CDR3 length is 13 residues. CDR1 and CDR2 (germline): KGHDR, SFDVKD. With 4 bases removed from V and 4 bases from J, the gap between germline ends came to 6 bases. The CDR3, as DNA: TGTGCCACCAGTGACCCCTTCACCGGGGAGCTGTTTTTT. As protein: CATSDPFTGELFF.

This clonotype was seen many times. The rearrangement links TRBV15 to TRBJ1-4, with 9 bases identical to TRBD1. The CDR3 spans 16 residues. Germline V lookup: CDR1 LNHNV, CDR2 YYDKDF (reference sequence). V was clipped by 0 bases and J by 8 bases; unmatched bases: 7. The CDR3 nucleotides read TGTGCCACCAGCAGAGACGGACAGGGGTTGCAGGAAAAACTGTTTTTT. Translating it yields CATSRDGQGLQEKLFF.